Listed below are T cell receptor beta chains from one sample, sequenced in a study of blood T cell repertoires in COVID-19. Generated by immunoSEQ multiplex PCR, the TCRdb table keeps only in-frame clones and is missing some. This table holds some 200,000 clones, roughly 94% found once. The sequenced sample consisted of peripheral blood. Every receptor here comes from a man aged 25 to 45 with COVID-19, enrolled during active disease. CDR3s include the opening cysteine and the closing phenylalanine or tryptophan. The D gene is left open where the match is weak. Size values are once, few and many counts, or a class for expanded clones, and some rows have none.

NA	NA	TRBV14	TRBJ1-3	CASSGLQGAGNTIYF	TGTGCCAGCAGCGGCTTACAGGGTGCCGGAAACACCATATATTTT
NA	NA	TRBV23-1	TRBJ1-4	CASSHLEGEGGKLFF	TGCGCCAGCAGTCATTTAGAAGGCGAGGGGGGGAAACTGTTTTTT
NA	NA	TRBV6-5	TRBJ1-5	CASSHRDSNQPQHF	TGTGCCAGCAGTCACAGGGACAGCAATCAGCCCCAGCATTTT
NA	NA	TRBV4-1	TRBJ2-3	CASSQDPGVFPDTQYF	TGCGCCAGCAGCCAAGATCCAGGCGTATTCCCAGATACGCAGTATTTT
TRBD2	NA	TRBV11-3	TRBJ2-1	CASSSTSGGRYNEQFF	TGTGCCAGCAGTTCGACTAGCGGGGGGCGGTACAATGAGCAGTTCTTC
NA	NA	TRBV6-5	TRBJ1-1	CASSSMDKNTEAFF	TGTGCCAGCAGTTCCATGGACAAGAACACTGAAGCTTTCTTT
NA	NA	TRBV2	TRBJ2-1	CASSDGQGYNEQFF	TGTGCCAGCAGTGATGGGCAGGGGTACAATGAGCAGTTCTTC
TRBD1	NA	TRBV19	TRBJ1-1	CASRPGGNGEAFF	TGTGCCAGTAGACCAGGGGGCAATGGTGAAGCTTTCTTT
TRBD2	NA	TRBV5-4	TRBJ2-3	CASSSPTSGVKDTQYF	TGTGCCAGCAGCAGCCCGACTAGCGGCGTAAAGGATACGCAGTATTTT
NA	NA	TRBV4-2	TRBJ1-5	CASSQDGTAVSNQPQHF	TGTGCCAGCAGCCAAGATGGTACGGCGGTTAGCAATCAGCCCCAGCATTTT
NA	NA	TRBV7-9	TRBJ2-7	CASSPPGEDNDFSYEQYF	TGTGCCAGCAGCCCCCCCGGGGAAGATAACGACTTTTCCTACGAGCAGTACTTC
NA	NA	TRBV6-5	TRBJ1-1	CASSLLLESTEAFF	TGTGCCAGCAGTCTTTTGCTGGAGTCCACTGAAGCTTTCTTT
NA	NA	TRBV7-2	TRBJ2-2	CASSLSVTNTGELFF	TGTGCCAGCAGCTTAAGCGTAACTAACACCGGGGAGCTGTTTTTT
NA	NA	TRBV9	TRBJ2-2	CASSPPQGQFTGELFF	TGTGCCAGCAGCCCGCCCCAGGGACAATTCACCGGGGAGCTGTTTTTT
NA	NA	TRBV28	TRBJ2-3	CASSPPGLTSTDTQYF	TGTGCCAGCAGTCCCCCCGGACTTACTAGCACAGATACGCAGTATTTT
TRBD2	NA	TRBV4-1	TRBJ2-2	CASSQDFVTSGDLNTHTGELFF	TGCGCCAGCAGCCAAGATTTCGTCACTAGCGGTGATTTGAACACCCACACCGGGGAGCTGTTTTTT
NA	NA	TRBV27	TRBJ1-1	CASSFTEDTEAFF	TGTGCCAGCAGTTTTACAGAAGACACTGAAGCTTTCTTT
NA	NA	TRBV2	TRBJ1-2	CASNPQGLANYGYTF	TGTGCCAGCAACCCACAGGGCCTGGCTAACTATGGCTACACCTTC
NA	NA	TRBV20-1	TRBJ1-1	CSASLSEPEAFF	TGCAGTGCTAGTCTCTCGGAGCCTGAAGCTTTCTTT
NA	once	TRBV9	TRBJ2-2	CASELPGELFF	TGTGCCAGCGAACTCCCCGGGGAGCTGTTTTTT
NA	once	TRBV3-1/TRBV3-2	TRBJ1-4	CASSARGGNEKLFF	TGTGCCAGCAGTGCGAGGGGGGGTAATGAAAAACTGTTTTTT
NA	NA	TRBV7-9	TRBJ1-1	CASILGVGEGNTEAFF	TGTGCCAGCATCCTTGGGGTAGGGGAGGGGAACACTGAAGCTTTCTTT
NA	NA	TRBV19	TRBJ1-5	CASSALRGPGNQPQHF	TGTGCCAGTAGTGCTCTCAGGGGACCGGGCAATCAGCCCCAGCATTTT
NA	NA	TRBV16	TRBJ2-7	CASSQQGRSSYEQYF	TGTGCCAGCAGCCAACAGGGCAGAAGCTCCTACGAGCAGTACTTC
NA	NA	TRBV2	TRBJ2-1	CASVGGIPYNEQFF	TGTGCCAGCGTGGGGGGTATTCCCTACAATGAGCAGTTCTTC
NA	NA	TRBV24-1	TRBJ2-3	CATSVPNTDTQYF	TGTGCCACCAGTGTTCCTAACACAGATACGCAGTATTTT
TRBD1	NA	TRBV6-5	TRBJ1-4	CASSWQGDRGEKLFF	TGTGCCAGCAGTTGGCAGGGGGACCGTGGCGAAAAACTGTTTTTT
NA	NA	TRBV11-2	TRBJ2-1	CASSAQGLSYNEQFF	TGTGCCAGCAGCGCACAGGGCCTCTCCTACAATGAGCAGTTCTTC
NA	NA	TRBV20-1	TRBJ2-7	CSASTDINSYEQYF	TGCAGTGCTAGTACGGACATAAATAGTTACGAGCAGTACTTC
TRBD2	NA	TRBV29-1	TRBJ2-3	CSGDTSGGSTDTQYF	TGCAGCGGCGACACTAGCGGGGGTAGCACAGATACGCAGTATTTT
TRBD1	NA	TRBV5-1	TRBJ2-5	CASSWLGQRQETQYF	TGCGCCAGCAGCTGGCTGGGACAGCGCCAAGAGACCCAGTACTTC
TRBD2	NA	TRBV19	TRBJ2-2	CASRPGLAGTGELFF	TGTGCCAGTAGGCCCGGACTAGCGGGCACCGGGGAGCTGTTTTTT
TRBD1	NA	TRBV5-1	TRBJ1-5	CASSLDRASQPQHF	TGCGCCAGCAGCCTTGACAGGGCCTCTCAGCCCCAGCATTTT
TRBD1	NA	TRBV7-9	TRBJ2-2	CASRPGQGGTGELFF	TGTGCCAGCAGACCAGGACAGGGCGGCACCGGGGAGCTGTTTTTT
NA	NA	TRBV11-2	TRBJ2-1	CASSSLEVGGEQFF	TGTGCCAGCAGCTCCCTCGAGGTAGGTGGGGAGCAGTTCTTC
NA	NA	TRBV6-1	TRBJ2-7	CASSDRRGVLYEQYF	TGTGCCAGCAGTGACAGGAGGGGAGTTCTTTACGAGCAGTACTTC
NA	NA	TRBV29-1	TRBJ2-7	CSVRQDTLEQYF	TGCAGCGTACGACAAGACACCCTGGAGCAGTACTTC
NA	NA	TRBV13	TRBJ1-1	CASSFGDTEAFF	TGTGCCAGCAGCTTCGGGGACACTGAAGCTTTCTTT
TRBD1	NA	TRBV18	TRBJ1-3	CASSPSGTGSLSSGNTIYF	TGTGCCAGCTCACCCTCCGGGACAGGCTCCCTAAGCTCTGGAAACACCATATATTTT
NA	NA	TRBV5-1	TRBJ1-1	CASSLMLSNTEAFF	TGCGCCAGCAGCTTGATGTTATCGAACACTGAAGCTTTCTTT
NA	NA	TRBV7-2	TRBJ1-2	CASSSPIAYTF	TGTGCCAGCAGCTCCCCAATAGCCTACACCTTC
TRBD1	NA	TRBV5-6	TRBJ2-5	CASSFRGRYQETQYF	TGTGCCAGCAGCTTTAGGGGGCGATATCAAGAGACCCAGTACTTC
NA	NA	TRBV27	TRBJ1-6	CASSLFAPDSNNSPLHF	TGTGCCAGCAGTTTATTCGCCCCCGACAGCAATAATTCACCCCTCCACTTT
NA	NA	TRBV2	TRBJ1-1	CASRRGAVGTEAFF	TGTGCCAGCAGACGGGGGGCGGTGGGCACTGAAGCTTTCTTT
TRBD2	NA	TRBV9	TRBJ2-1	CASSAASGGANEQFF	TGTGCCAGCAGCGCCGCTAGCGGGGGGGCCAATGAGCAGTTCTTC
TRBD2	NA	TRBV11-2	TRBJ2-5	CASSWRGGGETQYF	TGTGCCAGCAGCTGGCGGGGGGGAGGCGAGACCCAGTACTTC
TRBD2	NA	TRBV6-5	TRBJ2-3	CASIRTSSADTQYF	TGTGCCAGCATCCGGACTAGCTCAGCAGATACGCAGTATTTT
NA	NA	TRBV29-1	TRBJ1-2	CSVEDRQGSGYGYTF	TGCAGCGTTGAAGATCGGCAGGGGAGTGGGTATGGCTACACCTTC
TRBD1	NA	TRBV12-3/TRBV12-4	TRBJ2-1	CASTPDRYNEQFF	TGTGCCAGCACACCGGACAGGTACAATGAGCAGTTCTTC
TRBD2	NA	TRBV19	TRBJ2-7	CASTTTGTSVQYF	TGTGCCAGTACCACTACCGGGACTAGCGTGCAGTACTTC